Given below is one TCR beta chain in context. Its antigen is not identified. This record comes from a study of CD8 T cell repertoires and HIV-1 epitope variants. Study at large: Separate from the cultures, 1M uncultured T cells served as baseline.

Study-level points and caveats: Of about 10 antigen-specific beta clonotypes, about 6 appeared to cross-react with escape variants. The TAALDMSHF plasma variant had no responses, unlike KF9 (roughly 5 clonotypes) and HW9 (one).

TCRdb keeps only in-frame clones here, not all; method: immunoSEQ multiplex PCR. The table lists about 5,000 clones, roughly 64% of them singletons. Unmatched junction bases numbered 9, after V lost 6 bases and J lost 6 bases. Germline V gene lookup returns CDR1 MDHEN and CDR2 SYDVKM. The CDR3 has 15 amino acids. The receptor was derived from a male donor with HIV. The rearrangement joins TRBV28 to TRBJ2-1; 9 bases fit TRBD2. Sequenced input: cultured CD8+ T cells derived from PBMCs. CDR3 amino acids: CASRSRLAALNEQFF. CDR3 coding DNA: TGTGCCAGCAGGAGCCGACTAGCGGCCCTCAATGAGCAGTTCTTC.